This TCR beta chain was captured in a study of blood T cell repertoires in COVID-19. The wider study: Samples taken during acute and convalescent COVID-19 were collected in the United States, Italy and Spain. Sources were T cells, B-cell-depleted T cells, or PBMCs; the material itself was cDNA or gDNA.

Study processing details: Estimation of nucleated cell counts relied on the amplification of reference gene primers. Assay: immunoSEQ multiplex PCR; the TCRdb copy retains only in-frame clones and omits some. That table supplies the V and J calls and clone size; D and trimming were determined from the DNA. The sample consists of fewer than 80,000 clones, roughly four fifths of them appearing once. Germline-derived CDR1 and CDR2 are LGHDT and YNNKEL (reference sequence). This CDR3 spans 16 amino acids. V gave up 4 bases and J gave up 0 bases, with 16 bases separating them. The chain recombines TRBV3-1 (or the pseudogene TRBV3-2) with TRBJ2-7; a possible D gene is TRBD1 (7 bases). Sequencing used peripheral blood. The TCR originated in a human donor in a cohort sampled during active COVID-19. The CDR3, as DNA: TGTGCCAGCAGCCGGGGGGCAGGGGGGAACTCCTACGAGCAGTACTTC. Its translation: CASSRGAGGNSYEQYF.